The next 32 T cell receptor beta chains were all read from a single sample in a study of T cell repertoires in aging, cancer and after chemotherapy (dated by TCRdb to the late 2010s). The sequencer listed for this sample is Illumina MiSeq. Multiplex touch-down PCR with a mixed TRB-A/B primer pool was used to amplify rearranged TRB sequences covering the V, D and J segments. TCRdb reanalyzed the raw reads on its own, using fastp at Q25 for trimming and MiXCR for clone calling, and kept in-frame beta chains. Rows merge per CDR3 protein into single entries with the most common DNA and genes. Within this sample are about 3,300 distinct CDR3 sequences, with about 45% of them counted one time only. 3.1% of the sample lies in the top ten. Instead of sorted cells or RNA, genomic DNA extracted from peripheral blood served as the source for amplifying TCR beta rearrangements. The sequenced material came from blood. The receptor source for this set is a human donor with a solid tumor.

The rearrangement links TRBV7-2 to TRBJ2-7; TRBD2 agrees at 8 bases. From germline, CDR1 is SGHTA and CDR2 FQGNSA. With V trimmed by 0 bases and J by 3 bases, 4 bases remained unmatched. The CDR3 has 15 amino acids. The CDR3 region is CASSLATSGSYEQYF. CDR3 DNA: TGTGCCAGCAGCTTAGCCACTAGCGGAAGCTACGAGCAGTACTTC. The full variable domain, rest sourced from reference TRBV7-2 and TRBJ2-7, is GAGVSQSPSNKVTEKGKDVELRCDPISGHTALYWYRQSLGQGLEFLIYFQGNSAPDKSGLPSDRFSAERTGGSVSTLTIQRTQQEDSAVYLCASSLATSGSYEQYFGPGTRLTVT.

This chain connects TRBV6-4 to TRBJ2-3; D is possibly TRBD1 or TRBD2 (6 bases each). V was cut by 0 bases and J by 4 bases, with 8 bases left in between. The CDR3 sequence is 14 residues long. The germline CDR1 and CDR2 sequences are MRHNA and SNTAGT. As DNA, the CDR3 is TGTGCCAGCAGTGACTCGGGGGGCGCAGATACGCAGTATTTT. Amino acids: CASSDSGGADTQYF.

The CDR3 bases are TGTGCCAGCAGCTTAGTAGGGGGGGCTGAAGGAGCTGAAGCTTTCTTT. Protein product: CASSLVGGAEGAEAFF. V and J are TRBV7-2 and TRBJ1-1, with D possibly TRBD1 on 6 matching bases. CDR3 length: 16 residues. CDR1 SGHTA and CDR2 FQGNSA come from the germline V gene. V was pared by 1 base and J by 6 bases, with 18 bases between.

This clonotype was counted between two and nine times. The chain employs TRBV6-2 or TRBV6-3 and TRBJ2-5; D unclear. Germline V gene sequence: CDR1 MNHEY, CDR2 SVGEGT. The CDR3 contains 12 residues. V dropped 7 bases and J dropped 4 bases, with 10 bases sitting between them. This CDR3 reads CASIKAPETQYF. In DNA form, the CDR3 reads TGTGCCAGCATCAAGGCCCCAGAGACCCAGTACTTC.

This chain connects TRBV7-9 to TRBJ1-2; perhaps TRBD1 as D (6 bases). Trimming removed 5 bases from V and 4 bases from J, with 14 bases in between. Looked up from germline, CDR1 is SEHNR and CDR2 is FQNEAQ (reference sequence). The CDR3 spans 14 residues. CDR3 in amino acids: CASSLQGSGYGYTF. Here the CDR3 DNA reads TGTGCCAGCAGCCTACAGGGTTCCGGCTATGGCTACACCTTC.

The gene calls are TRBV7-9 and TRBJ2-7; 8 nucleotides line up with TRBD2. CDR1 and CDR2 (germline): SEHNR, FQNEAQ (reference sequence). V lost 0 bases and J lost 1; bases outside the gene matches: 5. The CDR3 totals 16 residues. The CDR3 DNA follows: TGTGCCAGCAGCTTAGCGAGCGGGAGAATTTCCTACGAGCAGTACTTC. Its translation: CASSLASGRISYEQYF.

The chain joins TRBV30 to TRBJ2-7; the match to TRBD1 covers 8 bases. CDR1 and CDR2 from the germline V gene are GTSNPN and SVGIG (reference sequence). The CDR3 loop spans 15 amino acids. The trim removed 0 bases at V and 0 bases at J, leaving 4 bases unmatched. The CDR3 DNA follows: TGTGCCTGGAGTGTAGGGGGGACAGGCTCCTACGAGCAGTACTTC. It specifies CAWSVGGTGSYEQYF.

This clonotype was detected a few times. The chain combines TRBV30 with TRBJ2-5, with 9 bases identical to TRBD1. This CDR3 has 14 amino acids. The V gene end was trimmed by 4 bases and the J gene end by 4 bases; junction bases not matched to a gene: 7. Looked up from germline, CDR1 is GTSNPN and CDR2 is SVGIG (reference sequence). The CDR3 nucleotides read TGTGCCTGGACTAGGACAGGGGTGTCAGAGACCCAGTACTTC. This encodes CAWTRTGVSETQYF.

CDR3 sequence (DNA): TGTGCCAGCAGTTACGGGCGGGGGGGCACAGATACGCAGTATTTT. Residues: CASSYGRGGTDTQYF. This chain links TRBV6-5 with TRBJ2-3; 8 bases map to TRBD2. This CDR3 is built from 15 residues. Germline-derived CDR1 and CDR2 are MNHEY and SVGAGI. The junction had 2 bases not matched to a gene; V was cut back by 2 bases and J by 1 base.

The chain is built from TRBV7-2 and TRBJ2-1, with 10 positions matching TRBD2. The CDR3 runs to 16 residues. Germline V CDR1 and CDR2: SGHTA, FQGNSA. The ends lost 5 bases at V and 0 bases at J; junction bases unmatched: 4. CDR3 amino acids: CASSRSGGSSYNEQFF. CDR3 bases: TGTGCCAGCAGCCGTAGCGGGGGGAGCTCCTACAATGAGCAGTTCTTC.

The chain links TRBV27 to TRBJ2-7; D gene uncertain. Germline assignment: CDR1 MNHEY and CDR2 SMNVEV (reference sequence). Trimming cost V 0 bases and J 0 bases, with 3 bases left between them. There are 13 residues in the CDR3. The DNA of the CDR3 is TGTGCCAGCAGTTTATCTGCCTCCTACGAGCAGTACTTC. It encodes CASSLSASYEQYF.

This clonotype came up a few times. V gene TRBV12-3 or TRBV12-4 combines with J gene TRBJ1-1, with a possible D match to TRBD1 (6 bases). This CDR3 is 16 amino acids long. Trimming removed 5 bases from V and 0 bases from J, with 16 bases in between. This chain's CDR3 is CASSPTDRPLNTEAFF. The CDR3 DNA sequence: TGTGCCAGCAGTCCAACTGACAGGCCATTGAACACTGAAGCTTTCTTT.

V usage is TRBV12-3 or TRBV12-4 and J usage is TRBJ2-2; no reliable D call. The CDR3 length is 13 residues. V was shortened by 7 bases and J by 6 bases, with 12 bases between the two germline ends. The CDR3 sequence is CASTPPEPGELFF. For the CDR3, the DNA is TGTGCCAGCACCCCACCCGAACCCGGGGAGCTGTTTTTT.

V is TRBV6-5 and J is TRBJ2-1, with TRBD2 matching 9 bases. The germline CDR1 and CDR2 sequences are MNHEY and SVGAGI. After removal of 6 bases from V and 3 bases from J, the junction contained 6 bases not matched to a gene. The CDR3 has 15 residues. CDR3 in DNA: TGTGCCAGCAGGTCCTTAGCGGGAGTCTACAATGAGCAGTTCTTC. It yields the protein CASRSLAGVYNEQFF.

The rearrangement links TRBV5-1 to TRBJ1-2; maybe TRBD1 (5 bases). CDR3 length equals 14 residues. Per the germline V gene, CDR1 is SGHRS and CDR2 is YFSETQ. Trimming cost V 4 bases and J 4 bases, with 14 bases left between them. The CDR3 spells CASSPEGFGYGYTF. The CDR3 nucleotides read TGCGCCAGCAGCCCCGAGGGGTTTGGCTATGGCTACACCTTC.

The chain carries TRBV30 and TRBJ2-7; D may match TRBD1 or TRBD2 (5 bases each). Germline loops: CDR1 GTSNPN, CDR2 SVGIG (reference sequence). Trimming removed 3 bases from V and 3 bases from J, with 12 bases in between. The CDR3 consists of 13 residues. CDR3 region: CAWRGQGDYEQYF. The CDR3 coding sequence is TGTGCCTGGAGGGGGCAGGGAGACTACGAGCAGTACTTC.

The chain combines TRBV5-1 with TRBJ1-1; unclear D gene. Trimming removed 1 base from V and 6 bases from J, with 1 base in between. From germline, CDR1 is SGHRS and CDR2 YFSETQ. The CDR3 loop spans 10 amino acids. DNA for the CDR3: TGCGCCAGCAGCTTGTCTGAAGCTTTCTTT. Amino acids: CASSLSEAFF.

The CDR3 DNA is TGCAGCGCCGGCCTGGGGACTGAAGCTTTCTTT. Its protein is CSAGLGTEAFF. The rearrangement uses TRBV29-1 and TRBJ1-1, with no clear D. The CDR3 length is 11 residues. The V and J ends lost 7 bases and 5 bases respectively, with 11 bases between them. CDR1 and CDR2 from the germline V gene are SQVTM and ANQGSEA.

The CDR3 loop is CSVAAGNEQFF. In DNA form, the CDR3 reads TGCAGCGTTGCCGCAGGGAATGAGCAGTTCTTC. The chain joins TRBV29-1 to TRBJ2-1, with D maybe TRBD1 (5 bases). The V and J ends lost 4 bases and 7 bases respectively, with 8 bases between them. The germline CDR1 and CDR2 sequences are SQVTM and ANQGSEA. The CDR3 loop spans 11 amino acids.

This clonotype came up a few times. The gene calls are TRBV27 and TRBJ1-4, with 7 bases lining up with TRBD1. CDR1 and CDR2 from the germline V gene are MNHEY and SMNVEV (reference sequence). Unmatched junction bases numbered 21, after V lost 11 bases and J lost 6 bases. There are 17 residues in the CDR3. CDR3 sequence: CAQQMGTDGVGDEKLFF. CDR3 DNA: TGTGCCCAGCAGATGGGGACAGATGGGGTGGGGGATGAAAAACTGTTTTTT.

This clonotype showed up just a few times. J is TRBJ2-7 and V is TRBV6-2 or TRBV6-3; D unclear. From germline, CDR1 is MNHEY and CDR2 SVGEGT. The CDR3 runs 12 residues. V dropped 6 bases and J dropped 6 bases, with 12 bases sitting between them. CDR3 DNA: TGTGCCAGCAGGGACCAAAGGCTCGAGCAGTACTTC. As protein: CASRDQRLEQYF.

This clonotype was recorded only once. V is TRBV19 and J is TRBJ2-7, with D possibly being TRBD1 (5 bases). V lost 0 bases and J 5 bases, leaving 5 bases between the germline ends. This CDR3 contains 12 residues. Germline CDR1 and CDR2: LNHDA and SQIVND (reference sequence). CDR3 residues: CASSIEGHEQYF. CDR3 nucleotides: TGTGCCAGTAGTATAGAGGGGCACGAGCAGTACTTC. Together with reference TRBV19 and TRBJ2-7, the CDR3 gives the full variable domain: DGGITQSPKYLFRKEGQNVTLSCEQNLNHDAMYWYRQDPGQGLRLIYYSQIVNDFQKGDIAEGYSVSREKKESFPLTVTSAQKNPTAFYLCASSIEGHEQYFGPGTRLTVT.

V is TRBV20-1 and J is TRBJ2-2; the match to TRBD2 covers 9 bases. This CDR3 contains 14 residues. After removal of 5 bases from V and 6 bases from J, the junction contained 7 bases not matched to a gene. Germline CDR1 reads DFQATT; CDR2 reads SNEGSKA (reference sequence). The CDR3 here is CSAVTSGISGELFF. DNA of the CDR3: TGCAGTGCTGTGACTAGCGGAATATCCGGGGAGCTGTTTTTT.

The chain uses TRBV19 and TRBJ2-3; 9 nucleotides agree with TRBD2. Germline V lookup: CDR1 LNHDA, CDR2 SQIVND (reference sequence). Trimming cost V 3 bases and J 1 base; bases outside gene matches: 2. The CDR3 is made up of 15 amino acids. CDR3 in amino acids: CASSIPSGGTDTQYF. The CDR3 nucleotides are TGTGCCAGTAGTATTCCTAGCGGGGGCACAGATACGCAGTATTTT.

Remarks on this clonotype: Sequence at one end of the junction differs from germline and may be a read error. V gene TRBV5-1 combines with J gene TRBJ2-7; the match to TRBD2 covers 10 bases. Germline V CDR1 and CDR2: SGHRS, YFSETQ. The CDR3 runs 15 residues. CDR3 DNA sequence: TGTGCCAGCAGCTTATCTAGCGGGGGCCGCTACGAGCAGTACTTC. Its protein is CASSLSSGGRYEQYF.

The chain uses TRBV6-5 and TRBJ1-1, with 8 bases aligning to TRBD1. V lost 5 bases, J lost 6 bases, and 2 bases stayed unmatched. Germline V gene data show CDR1 as MNHEY and CDR2 as SVGAGI. CDR3 length: 12 residues. The CDR3 is CASSRDRSEAFF. The CDR3, as DNA: TGTGCCAGCAGTAGGGACAGGTCTGAAGCTTTCTTT.

The chain joins TRBV6-5 to TRBJ1-5; 7 positions agree with TRBD1. Looked up from germline, CDR1 is MNHEY and CDR2 is SVGAGI. Germline trimming cut 5 bases from V and 9 bases from J; bases unmatched to any gene: 13. This CDR3 region has 15 residues. The CDR3 DNA follows: TGTGCCAGCAGTAGGGGGTCCCAGGGGGGTGGGCCCCAGCATTTT. This codes for CASSRGSQGGGPQHF.

V is TRBV7-2 and J is TRBJ1-5, with TRBD1 as a possible D gene (6 bases). The CDR3 loop spans 16 amino acids. V was cut by 4 bases and J by 5 bases, with 18 bases left in between. Germline values: CDR1 SGHTA, CDR2 FQGNSA. The CDR3 is CASSSRTALGDQPQHF. The CDR3 DNA reads TGTGCCAGCAGCTCCCGGACAGCCCTAGGAGATCAGCCCCAGCATTTT.

This clonotype was seen a few times. The gene calls are TRBV6-1 and TRBJ2-7, with 9 positions matching TRBD2. Germline CDR1 and CDR2: MNHNS and SASEGT. The CDR3 spans 14 residues. The V gene end was trimmed by 6 bases and the J gene end by 3 bases; junction bases not matched to a gene: 6. The CDR3 reads CASRSAGGVYEQYF. The CDR3 DNA follows: TGTGCCAGCAGGTCAGCGGGAGGAGTCTACGAGCAGTACTTC.

The rearrangement joins TRBV7-2 to TRBJ1-5, with no clear D. Per germline, CDR1 SGHTA and CDR2 FQGNSA. CDR3 length: 12 amino acids. V shed 6 bases and J shed 0 bases, with 3 bases lying between them. The CDR3 DNA reads as TGTGCCAGCAGTGATAGCAATCAGCCCCAGCATTTT. It yields the protein CASSDSNQPQHF. Full variable domain (outside the CDR3, taken from reference TRBV7-2 and TRBJ1-5): GAGVSQSPSNKVTEKGKDVELRCDPISGHTALYWYRQSLGQGLEFLIYFQGNSAPDKSGLPSDRFSAERTGGSVSTLTIQRTQQEDSAVYLCASSDSNQPQHFGDGTRLSIL.

There are a few counts of this clonotype. The chain combines TRBV19 with TRBJ2-7; 9 bases line up with TRBD2. CDR3 size: 14 residues. The germline V gene has CDR1 LNHDA and CDR2 SQIVND (reference sequence). J was trimmed by 6 bases and V by 3 bases; bases with no gene match: 6. The CDR3 spells CASSMLAGVSEQYF. Written as DNA, the CDR3 is TGTGCCAGTAGTATGTTAGCGGGAGTAAGCGAGCAGTACTTC.

This chain connects TRBV5-5 to TRBJ1-2; D might be TRBD1 (5 bases). V lost 5 bases to trimming and J lost 2 bases, with 13 bases between them. The germline V gene encodes CDR1 SGHKS and CDR2 YYEKEE (reference sequence). This CDR3 contains 14 residues. Here the CDR3 reads CASSPPGPNYGYTF. The CDR3 DNA reads TGTGCCAGCAGTCCACCGGGACCGAACTATGGCTACACCTTC.